The present T cell receptor beta chain was sequenced within a study of T cell responses to AZD1222 COVID-19 vaccine. Germline V CDR1 and CDR2: LNHDA, SQIVND (reference sequence). Trimming pared 4 bases from V and 0 bases from J, leaving 16 bases between. This CDR3 spans 16 amino acids. Produced via immunoSEQ multiplex PCR; TCRdb's table is partial and in-frame only. The repertoire includes about 140,000 clones, about 90% of them detected once, and 2.9% sits in the top ten. This sequence joins TRBV19 and TRBJ2-7; D may be TRBD2 (6 bases). This receptor was identified in an adult in good health. The source material was peripheral blood, sampled on day 0 of AZD1222 vaccination. The CDR3 coding sequence is TGTGCCAGTAGTAGTCCCTCGCGGCGGGGCTCCTACGAGCAGTACTTC. Residues: CASSSPSRRGSYEQYF. The whole variable domain, filled in from reference TRBV19 and TRBJ2-7, reads DGGITQSPKYLFRKEGQNVTLSCEQNLNHDAMYWYRQDPGQGLRLIYYSQIVNDFQKGDIAEGYSVSREKKESFPLTVTSAQKNPTAFYLCASSSPSRRGSYEQYFGPGTRLTVT.